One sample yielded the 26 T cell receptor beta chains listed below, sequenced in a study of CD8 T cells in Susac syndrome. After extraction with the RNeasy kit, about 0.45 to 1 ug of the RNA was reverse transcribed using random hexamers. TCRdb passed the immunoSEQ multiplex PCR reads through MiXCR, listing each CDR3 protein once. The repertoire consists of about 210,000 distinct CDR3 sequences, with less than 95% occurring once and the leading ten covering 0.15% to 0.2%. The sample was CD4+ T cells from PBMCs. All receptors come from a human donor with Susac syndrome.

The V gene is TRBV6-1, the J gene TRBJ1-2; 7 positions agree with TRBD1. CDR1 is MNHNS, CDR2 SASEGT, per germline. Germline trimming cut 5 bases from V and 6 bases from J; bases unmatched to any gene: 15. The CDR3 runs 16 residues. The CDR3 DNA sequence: TGTGCCAGCAGTCGTACCCAGGGACAGTCGAGCAATGGCTACACCTTC. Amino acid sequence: CASSRTQGQSSNGYTF.

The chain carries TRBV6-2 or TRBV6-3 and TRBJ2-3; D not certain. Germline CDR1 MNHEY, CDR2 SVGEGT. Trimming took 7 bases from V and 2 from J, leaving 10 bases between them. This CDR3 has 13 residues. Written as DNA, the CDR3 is TGTGCCAGCACCCAGGCCCCCACAGATACGCAGTATTTT. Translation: CASTQAPTDTQYF.

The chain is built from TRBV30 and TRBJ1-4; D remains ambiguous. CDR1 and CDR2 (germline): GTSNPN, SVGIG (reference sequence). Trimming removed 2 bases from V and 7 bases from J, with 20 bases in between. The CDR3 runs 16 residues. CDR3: CAWSREAAIVGEKLFF. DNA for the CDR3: TGTGCCTGGAGTCGGGAGGCTGCAATTGTAGGTGAAAAACTGTTTTTT.

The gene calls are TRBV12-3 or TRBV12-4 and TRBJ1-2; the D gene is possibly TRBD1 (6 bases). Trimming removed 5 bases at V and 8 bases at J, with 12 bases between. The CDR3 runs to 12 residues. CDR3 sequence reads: CASSGDKVGYTF. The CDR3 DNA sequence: TGTGCCAGCAGTGGGGACAAAGTAGGCTACACCTTC.

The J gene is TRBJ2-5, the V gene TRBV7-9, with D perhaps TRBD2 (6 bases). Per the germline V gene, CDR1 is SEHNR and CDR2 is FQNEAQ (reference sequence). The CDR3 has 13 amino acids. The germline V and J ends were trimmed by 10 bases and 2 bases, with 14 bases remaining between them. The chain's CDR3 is CATDFGGQETQYF. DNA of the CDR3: TGTGCCACTGACTTCGGAGGGCAAGAGACCCAGTACTTC.

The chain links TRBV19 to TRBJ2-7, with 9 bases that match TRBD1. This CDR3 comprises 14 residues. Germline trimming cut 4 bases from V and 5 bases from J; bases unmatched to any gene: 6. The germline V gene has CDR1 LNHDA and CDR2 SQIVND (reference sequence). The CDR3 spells CASSTRDRVNEQYF. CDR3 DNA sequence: TGTGCCAGTAGTACCCGGGACAGGGTAAACGAGCAGTACTTC. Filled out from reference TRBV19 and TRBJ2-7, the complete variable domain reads DGGITQSPKYLFRKEGQNVTLSCEQNLNHDAMYWYRQDPGQGLRLIYYSQIVNDFQKGDIAEGYSVSREKKESFPLTVTSAQKNPTAFYLCASSTRDRVNEQYFGPGTRLTVT.

The CDR3 coding sequence is TGTGCCATCAGTGACGCTTGGGGGGAGAACACTGAAGCTTTCTTT. Amino acids: CAISDAWGENTEAFF. The chain carries TRBV10-3 and TRBJ1-1, with D maybe TRBD1 (5 bases). CDR1 is ENHRY, CDR2 SYGVKD, per germline. This CDR3 contains 15 residues. V was pared by 3 bases and J by 1 base, with 12 bases between.

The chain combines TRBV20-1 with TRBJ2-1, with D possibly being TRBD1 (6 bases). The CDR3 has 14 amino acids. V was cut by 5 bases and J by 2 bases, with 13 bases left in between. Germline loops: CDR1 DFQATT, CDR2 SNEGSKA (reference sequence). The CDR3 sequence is CSAGGVRPYNEQFF. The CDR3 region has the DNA TGCAGTGCTGGGGGCGTGCGCCCCTACAATGAGCAGTTCTTC.

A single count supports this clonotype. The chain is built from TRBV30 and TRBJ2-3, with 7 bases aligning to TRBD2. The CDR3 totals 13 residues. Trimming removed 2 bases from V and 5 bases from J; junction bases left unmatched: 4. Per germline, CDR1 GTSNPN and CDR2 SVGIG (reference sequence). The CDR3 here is CAWSRGGEDTQYF. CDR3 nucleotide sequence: TGTGCCTGGAGTCGGGGAGGGGAAGATACGCAGTATTTT. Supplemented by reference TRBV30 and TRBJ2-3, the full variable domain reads SQTIHQWPATLVQPVGSPLSLECTVEGTSNPNLYWYRQAAGRGLQLLFYSVGIGQISSEVPQNLSASRPQDRQFILSSKKLLLSDSGFYLCAWSRGGEDTQYFGPGTRLTVL.

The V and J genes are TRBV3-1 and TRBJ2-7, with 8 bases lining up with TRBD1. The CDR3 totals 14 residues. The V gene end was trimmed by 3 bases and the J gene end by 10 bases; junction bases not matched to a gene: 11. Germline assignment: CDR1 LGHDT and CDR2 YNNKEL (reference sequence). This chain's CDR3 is CASSQDRVRGNQYF. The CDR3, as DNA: TGTGCCAGCAGCCAGGACAGGGTGAGAGGGAATCAGTACTTC.

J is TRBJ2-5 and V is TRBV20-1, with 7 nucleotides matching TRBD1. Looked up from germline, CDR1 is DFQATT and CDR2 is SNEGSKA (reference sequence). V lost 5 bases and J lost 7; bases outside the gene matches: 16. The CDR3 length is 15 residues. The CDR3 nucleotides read TGCAGTGCTGTCCCCTTTGACAGGGAAGGGGTGACCCAGTACTTC. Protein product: CSAVPFDREGVTQYF.

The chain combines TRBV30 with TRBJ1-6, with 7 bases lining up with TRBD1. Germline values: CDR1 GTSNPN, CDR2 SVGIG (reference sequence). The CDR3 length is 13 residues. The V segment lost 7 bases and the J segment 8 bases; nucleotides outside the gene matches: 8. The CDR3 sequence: CASGDRDYSPLHF. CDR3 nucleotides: TGTGCCTCCGGTGACAGGGACTATTCACCCCTCCACTTT.

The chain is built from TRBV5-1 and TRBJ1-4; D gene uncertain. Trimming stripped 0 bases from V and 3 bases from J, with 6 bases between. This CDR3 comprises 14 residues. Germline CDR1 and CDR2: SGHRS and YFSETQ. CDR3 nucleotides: TGCGCCAGCAGCTTGGGGGAATCTAATGAAAAACTGTTTTTT. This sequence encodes CASSLGESNEKLFF. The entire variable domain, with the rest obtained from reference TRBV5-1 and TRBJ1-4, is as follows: KAGVTQTPRYLIKTRGQQVTLSCSPISGHRSVSWYQQTPGQGLQFLFEYFSETQRNKGNFPGRFSGRQFSNSRSEMNVSTLELGDSALYLCASSLGESNEKLFFGSGTQLSVL.

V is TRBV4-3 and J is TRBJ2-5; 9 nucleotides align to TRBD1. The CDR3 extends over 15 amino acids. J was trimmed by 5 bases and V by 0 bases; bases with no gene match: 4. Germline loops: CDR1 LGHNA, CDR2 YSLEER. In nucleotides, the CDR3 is TGCGCCAGCAGCCAAGAATACAGGGGGCGGGAGACCCAGTACTTC. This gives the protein CASSQEYRGRETQYF.

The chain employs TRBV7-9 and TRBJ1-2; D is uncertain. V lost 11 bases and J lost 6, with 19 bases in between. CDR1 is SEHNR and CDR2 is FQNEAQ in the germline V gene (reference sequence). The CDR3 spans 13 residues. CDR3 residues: CAAIDGSVDGYTF. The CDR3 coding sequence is TGTGCCGCCATCGACGGGTCCGTGGATGGCTACACCTTC.

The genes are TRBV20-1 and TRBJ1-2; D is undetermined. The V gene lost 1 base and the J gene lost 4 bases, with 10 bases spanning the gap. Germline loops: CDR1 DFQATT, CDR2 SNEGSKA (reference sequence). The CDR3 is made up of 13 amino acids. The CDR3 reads CSARVGGGYGYTF. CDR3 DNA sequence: TGCAGTGCTAGAGTTGGCGGTGGCTATGGCTACACCTTC.

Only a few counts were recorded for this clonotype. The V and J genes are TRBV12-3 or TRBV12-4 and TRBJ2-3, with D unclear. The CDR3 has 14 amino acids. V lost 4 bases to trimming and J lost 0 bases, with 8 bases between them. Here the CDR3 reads CASSSDSSTDTQYF. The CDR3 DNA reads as TGTGCCAGCAGTTCCGACTCGAGCACAGATACGCAGTATTTT.

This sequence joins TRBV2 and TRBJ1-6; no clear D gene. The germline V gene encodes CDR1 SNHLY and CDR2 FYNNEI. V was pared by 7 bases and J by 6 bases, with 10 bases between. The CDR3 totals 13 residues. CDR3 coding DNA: TGTGCCAGCAATTCAGGCCCTAATTCACCCCTCCACTTT. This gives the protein CASNSGPNSPLHF. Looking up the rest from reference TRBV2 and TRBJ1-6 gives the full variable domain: EPEVTQTPSHQVTQMGQEVILRCVPISNHLYFYWYRQILGQKVEFLVSFYNNEISEKSEIFDDQFSVERPDGSNFTLKIRSTKLEDSAMYFCASNSGPNSPLHFGNGTRLTVT.

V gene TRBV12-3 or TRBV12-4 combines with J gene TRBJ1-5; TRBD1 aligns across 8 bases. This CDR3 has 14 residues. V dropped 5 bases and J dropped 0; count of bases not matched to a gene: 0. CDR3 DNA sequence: TGTGCCAGCAGTGGACAGGGTAGCAATCAGCCCCAGCATTTT. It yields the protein CASSGQGSNQPQHF.

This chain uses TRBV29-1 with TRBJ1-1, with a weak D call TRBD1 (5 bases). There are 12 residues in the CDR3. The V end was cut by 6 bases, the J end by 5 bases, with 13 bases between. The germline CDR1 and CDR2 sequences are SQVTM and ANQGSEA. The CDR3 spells CSVSTGATEAFF. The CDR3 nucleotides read TGCAGCGTATCGACTGGGGCTACTGAAGCTTTCTTT. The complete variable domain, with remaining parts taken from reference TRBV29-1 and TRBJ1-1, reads SAVISQKPSRDICQRGTSLTIQCQVDSQVTMMFWYRQQPGQSLTLIATANQGSEATYESGFVIDKFPISRPNLTFSTLTVSNMSPEDSSIYLCSVSTGATEAFFGQGTRLTVV.

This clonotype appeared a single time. The chain's CDR3 is CASSYPGPQDEQYF. In nucleotides, the CDR3 is TGTGCCAGCAGTTATCCGGGACCGCAGGACGAGCAGTACTTC. This chain uses TRBV7-8 with TRBJ2-7, with D perhaps given as TRBD1 or TRBD2 (5 bases each). The V gene lost 6 bases and the J gene lost 5 bases, with 17 bases spanning the gap. Germline V lookup: CDR1 SGHVS, CDR2 FQNEAQ. The CDR3 covers 14 residues.

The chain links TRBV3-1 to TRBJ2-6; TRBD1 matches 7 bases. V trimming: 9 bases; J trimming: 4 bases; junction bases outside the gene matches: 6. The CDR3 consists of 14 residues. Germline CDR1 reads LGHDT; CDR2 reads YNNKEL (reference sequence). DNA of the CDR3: TGTGCCAGTAACACAGGGGTCGGGGCCAACGTCCTGACTTTC. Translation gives CASNTGVGANVLTF.

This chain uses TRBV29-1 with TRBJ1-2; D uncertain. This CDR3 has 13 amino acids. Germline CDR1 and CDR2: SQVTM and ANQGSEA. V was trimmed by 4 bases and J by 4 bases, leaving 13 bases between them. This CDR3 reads CSVAKSTGYGYTF. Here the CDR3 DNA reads TGCAGCGTTGCCAAGTCAACCGGCTATGGCTACACCTTC. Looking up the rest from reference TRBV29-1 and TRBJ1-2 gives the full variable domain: SAVISQKPSRDICQRGTSLTIQCQVDSQVTMMFWYRQQPGQSLTLIATANQGSEATYESGFVIDKFPISRPNLTFSTLTVSNMSPEDSSIYLCSVAKSTGYGYTFGSGTRLTVV.

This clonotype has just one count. This CDR3 reads CAWRRVYYNEQFF. The CDR3 DNA reads as TGTGCCTGGAGACGTGTTTACTACAATGAGCAGTTCTTC. The chain has TRBV30 and TRBJ2-1, with no clear D. Germline CDR1 and CDR2: GTSNPN and SVGIG (reference sequence). The CDR3 sequence is 13 residues long. The V end was cut by 3 bases, the J end by 3 bases, with 9 bases between.

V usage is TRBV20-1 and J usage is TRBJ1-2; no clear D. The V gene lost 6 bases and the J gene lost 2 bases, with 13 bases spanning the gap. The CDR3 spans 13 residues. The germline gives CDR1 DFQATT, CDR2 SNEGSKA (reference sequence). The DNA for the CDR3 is TGCAGTGCCCCGATGAGGGCGAACTATGGCTACACCTTC. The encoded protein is CSAPMRANYGYTF.

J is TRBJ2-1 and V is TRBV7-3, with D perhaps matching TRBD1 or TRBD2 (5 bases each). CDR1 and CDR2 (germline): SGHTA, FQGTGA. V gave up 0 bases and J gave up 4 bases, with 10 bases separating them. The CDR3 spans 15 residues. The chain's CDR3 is CASSLTGDLYNEQFF. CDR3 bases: TGTGCCAGCAGCTTAACCGGGGACCTTTACAATGAGCAGTTCTTC.